This passage covers 29 T cell receptor beta chains from one sample sequenced in a study of T-cell reconstitution after alpha-beta-depleted transplantation in children. Using unique molecular identifiers, the investigators prepared the TCRbeta library. TCRdb analysed the PCR reads with MiXCR anew, one entry per CDR3 protein. The table shows 300,000 to 400,000 distinct CDR3 sequences, with roughly 17% occurring only once. The sample in question was PBMCs, mostly from graft donor cells, obtained 360 days after TCRalphabeta/CD19-depleted stem cell transplant. The receptors were gathered from a male patient between 2 and 15 years old who had a stem cell transplant for acute lymphoblastic leukemia, so the T cells may come from the graft donor.

This clonotype was counted many times. The genes are TRBV6-2 or TRBV6-3 and TRBJ2-3; 7 nucleotides line up with TRBD2. Per the germline V gene, CDR1 is MNHEY and CDR2 is SVGEGT. V trimming: 3 bases; J trimming: 5 bases; junction bases outside the gene matches: 2. The CDR3 length is 13 residues. CDR3 nucleotides: TGTGCCAGCAGTTATGGGAGGGGAGATACGCAGTATTTT. Encoded protein: CASSYGRGDTQYF.

The chain uses TRBV4-3 and TRBJ2-5, with TRBD1 identical over 7 bases. In germline, CDR1 is LGHNA, CDR2 YSLEER. The CDR3 is 17 residues long. After removal of 4 bases from V and 1 base from J, the junction contained 12 bases not matched to a gene. As DNA, the CDR3 is TGCGCCAGCAGCCCCTGGGGCAGGGGGAATTTCCAAGAGACCCAGTACTTC. Translation gives CASSPWGRGNFQETQYF.

This clonotype was detected many times. J is TRBJ2-7 and V is TRBV4-3; D is unclear. Germline V lookup: CDR1 LGHNA, CDR2 YSLEER. This CDR3 contains 14 residues. Trimming stripped 0 bases from V and 4 bases from J, with 10 bases between. The CDR3 DNA sequence: TGCGCCAGCAGCCAAGATTTAGGGTCGTACGAGCAGTACTTC. The encoded protein is CASSQDLGSYEQYF.

This chain connects TRBV7-6 to TRBJ1-3, with D perhaps TRBD1 (6 bases). V lost 7 bases and J lost 4, with 14 bases in between. The germline V gene has CDR1 SGHVS and CDR2 FNYEAQ. The CDR3 has 14 amino acids. This chain's CDR3 is CASTLGGHGNTIYF. DNA of the CDR3: TGTGCCAGCACCTTGGGGGGGCACGGAAACACCATATATTTT.

This clonotype was counted a few times. J is TRBJ2-3 and V is TRBV9; TRBD2 aligns across 8 bases. V lost 3 bases and J lost 9; bases outside the gene matches: 18. The CDR3 loop spans 17 amino acids. In germline, CDR1 is SGDLS, CDR2 YYNGEE. DNA for the CDR3: TGTGCCAGCAGCGCCCCGGGGACTAGGATAGGATGGGGAACGCAGTATTTT. Amino acids: CASSAPGTRIGWGTQYF.

This clonotype was seen more than once but under ten times. The DNA for the CDR3 is TGCGCCAGCAGGCCCCCTCTCAGGGAGGGCCAAACCTACAATGAGCAGTTCTTC. It is translated as CASRPPLREGQTYNEQFF. The genes are TRBV5-1 and TRBJ2-1; 7 positions match TRBD2. The length of the CDR3 is 18 residues. Trimming at V came to 5 bases and at J to 2 bases, leaving 16 bases not matched to a gene. In germline, CDR1 is SGHRS, CDR2 YFSETQ.

CDR3 sequence: CASSSTVLGGQYF. The CDR3 nucleotides read TGTGCCAGCAGCTCTACGGTTCTGGGAGGGCAGTACTTC. This rearrangement joins TRBV7-6 to TRBJ2-7; a possible D gene is TRBD2 (6 bases). Looked up from germline, CDR1 is SGHVS and CDR2 is FNYEAQ. The CDR3 sequence is 13 residues long. V gave up 4 bases and J gave up 9 bases, with 16 bases separating them.

This clonotype has a count of ten or more. The rearrangement uses TRBV9 and TRBJ1-1, with D perhaps matching TRBD1 (5 bases). The CDR3 covers 17 residues. The V and J ends lost 0 bases and 6 bases respectively, with 21 bases between them. Germline V CDR1 and CDR2: SGDLS, YYNGEE. CDR3 loop: CASSVGGLGPLYAEAFF. The CDR3 DNA follows: TGTGCCAGCAGCGTAGGCGGGCTGGGACCCCTTTACGCTGAAGCTTTCTTT.

The chain joins TRBV7-3 to TRBJ2-7; TRBD2 matches 10 bases. The CDR3 sequence is 16 residues long. V trimming: 1 base; J trimming: 5 bases; junction bases outside the gene matches: 8. Germline values: CDR1 SGHTA, CDR2 FQGTGA. CDR3 loop: CASSLSPSGSLDEQYF. The CDR3 DNA is TGTGCCAGCAGCTTAAGCCCTAGCGGGAGTCTCGACGAGCAGTACTTC.

In its sample, this clonotype was seen a few times. The genes are TRBV15 and TRBJ2-2, with D perhaps matching TRBD1 or TRBD2 (5 bases each). Germline V lookup: CDR1 LNHNV, CDR2 YYDKDF (reference sequence). Trimming removed 3 bases from V and 0 bases from J, with 14 bases in between. CDR3 size: 17 residues. In nucleotides, the CDR3 is TGTGCCACCAGCAGGTGGGGGTTCAGCGCGAACACCGGGGAGCTGTTTTTT. It encodes CATSRWGFSANTGELFF.

The chain recombines TRBV2 with TRBJ2-1; 8 bases map to TRBD2. The CDR3 sequence is 15 residues long. Trimming cost V 7 bases and J 2 bases; bases outside gene matches: 7. The germline CDR1 and CDR2 sequences are SNHLY and FYNNEI. CDR3 sequence reads: CASKTSEGTYNEQFF. DNA of the CDR3: TGTGCCAGCAAGACTAGCGAGGGGACCTACAATGAGCAGTTCTTC.

The gene calls are TRBV5-6 and TRBJ2-1, with 7 bases lining up with TRBD2. Germline V gene lookup returns CDR1 SGHDT and CDR2 YYEEEE. Trimming removed 0 bases from V and 8 bases from J; junction bases left unmatched: 8. The CDR3 runs to 15 residues. The CDR3 DNA sequence: TGTGCCAGCAGCTTGGGAGCTGGGAGGGTCGATGAGCAGTTCTTC. Its protein is CASSLGAGRVDEQFF.

The rearrangement joins TRBV9 to TRBJ2-5, with TRBD2 identical over 14 bases. J was trimmed by 2 bases and V by 4 bases; bases with no gene match: 13. CDR1 and CDR2 from the germline V gene are SGDLS and YYNGEE. The length of the CDR3 is 19 residues. CDR3 bases: TGTGCCAGCAGCTCCGGGACTAGCGGGAGTTCAGCATTGCAAGAGACCCAGTACTTC. It yields the protein CASSSGTSGSSALQETQYF.

The chain combines TRBV6-6 with TRBJ2-7; the D is unclear. This CDR3 region has 13 residues. V shed 6 bases and J shed 2 bases, with 11 bases lying between them. Germline CDR1 reads MNHNY; CDR2 reads SVGAGI (reference sequence). As DNA, the CDR3 is TGTGCCAGCAGCTCTCCGGCCCCCTACGAGCAGTACTTC. Translating it yields CASSSPAPYEQYF.

The genes are TRBV4-1 and TRBJ2-1; TRBD2 matches at 12 bases. There are 21 residues in the CDR3. Germline V gene data show CDR1 as MGHRA and CDR2 as YSYEKL. The trim removed 4 bases at V and 6 bases at J, leaving 22 bases unmatched. CDR3 nucleotide sequence: TGCGCCAGCAGCCCTAGCGGGAGGGCTTTTGGAGGGGGTACATCATGCAATGAGCAGTTCTTC. Translating it yields CASSPSGRAFGGGTSCNEQFF.

In its sample, this clonotype was seen a few times. The rearrangement joins TRBV9 to TRBJ2-1; the D is unclear. V dropped 0 bases and J dropped 5 bases, with 9 bases sitting between them. There are 14 residues in the CDR3. Looked up from germline, CDR1 is SGDLS and CDR2 is YYNGEE. The CDR3 sequence: CASSVGRGDNEQFF. CDR3 sequence (DNA): TGTGCCAGCAGCGTAGGTCGCGGAGACAATGAGCAGTTCTTC.

This clonotype was seen more than once but under ten times. This chain connects TRBV6-2 or TRBV6-3 to TRBJ2-1, with a weak D call TRBD1 (6 bases). The ends were cut back, 4 bases at V and 3 bases at J, with 16 bases in the middle. CDR1 MNHEY and CDR2 SVGEGT come from the germline V gene. This CDR3 comprises 16 residues. CDR3 region: CASSSLARGFYNEQFF. CDR3 DNA sequence: TGTGCCAGCAGTTCTTTGGCTAGGGGGTTCTACAATGAGCAGTTCTTC.

The chain has TRBV6-2 or TRBV6-3 and TRBJ2-7; TRBD2 matches 11 bases. The CDR3 sequence is 15 residues long. Germline loops: CDR1 MNHEY, CDR2 SVGEGT. Trimming at V came to 4 bases and at J to 2 bases, leaving 4 bases not matched to a gene. The DNA of the CDR3 is TGTGCCAGCAGTTGGGGACTAGCGGTAACCTACGAGCAGTACTTC. It specifies CASSWGLAVTYEQYF.

The chain is built from TRBV7-2 and TRBJ2-3; the match to TRBD1 covers 10 bases. Trimming cost V 1 base and J 5 bases; bases outside gene matches: 3. The germline V gene encodes CDR1 SGHTA and CDR2 FQGNSA. The CDR3 is made up of 15 amino acids. In nucleotides, the CDR3 is TGTGCCAGCAGCTTAGGATGGACAGGGGGAGATACGCAGTATTTT. Translating it yields CASSLGWTGGDTQYF.

J is TRBJ2-3 and V is TRBV7-3; D remains ambiguous. Trimming cost V 5 bases and J 4 bases, with 10 bases left between them. CDR3 length equals 13 residues. CDR1 SGHTA and CDR2 FQGTGA come from the germline V gene. The CDR3 coding sequence is TGTGCCAGCAGCCCTCCCATGTCAGATACGCAGTATTTT. It codes for CASSPPMSDTQYF.

This clonotype was detected a few times. The genes are TRBV5-1 and TRBJ2-7; the D call may be TRBD1 or TRBD2 (5 bases each). CDR3 length: 13 residues. V was trimmed by 0 bases and J by 6 bases, leaving 10 bases between them. The germline CDR1 and CDR2 sequences are SGHRS and YFSETQ. CDR3 loop: CASSLGRDGEQYF. In DNA, the CDR3 is TGCGCCAGCAGCTTGGGTAGGGACGGCGAGCAGTACTTC.

In this sample, this clonotype turned up a few times. The chain joins TRBV12-3 or TRBV12-4 to TRBJ1-6; a possible D gene is TRBD1 (5 bases). V lost 1 base and J lost 7, with 11 bases in between. This CDR3 is 15 amino acids long. This chain's CDR3 is CASSLDDRENSPLHF. CDR3 bases: TGTGCCAGCAGTTTAGATGACAGAGAGAATTCACCCCTCCACTTT.

This clonotype occurred many times. This chain uses TRBV19 with TRBJ2-5, with 7 bases matching TRBD2. Germline CDR1 is LNHDA and CDR2 is SQIVND (reference sequence). Germline trimming cut 1 base from V and 4 bases from J; bases unmatched to any gene: 3. The CDR3 consists of 14 residues. CDR3 sequence: CASSIAGGRETQYF. CDR3 coding DNA: TGTGCCAGTAGTATAGCGGGAGGTCGAGAGACCCAGTACTTC.

This clonotype showed up just a few times. J is TRBJ1-2 and V is TRBV6-5, with D perhaps TRBD1 (5 bases). CDR1 is MNHEY and CDR2 is SVGAGI in the germline V gene. The CDR3 is 16 residues long. Trimming stripped 0 bases from V and 4 bases from J, with 15 bases between. The CDR3 is CASSYSGGRGSYGYTF. CDR3 coding DNA: TGTGCCAGCAGTTACTCGGGGGGTAGGGGTAGCTATGGCTACACCTTC.

The table lists this clonotype with a few counts. DNA for the CDR3: TGCCTGAGCAGCCAAGCCCTACTAGCGGGGAACTACGAGCAGTACTTC. Its translation is CLSSQALLAGNYEQYF. The V call is TRBV4-3, the J call TRBJ2-7; 10 bases agree with TRBD2. The length of the CDR3 is 16 residues. The germline V gene has CDR1 LGHNA and CDR2 YSLEER.

The rearrangement links TRBV11-3 to TRBJ2-7; 7 positions agree with TRBD1. This CDR3 comprises 12 residues. V shed 8 bases and J 6 bases; nucleotides not matched to a gene: 7. Germline V gives CDR1 SGHNT, CDR2 YENEEA. CDR3 sequence: CASLGQMGEQYF. Written as DNA, the CDR3 is TGTGCCAGCCTGGGACAGATGGGCGAGCAGTACTTC.

This clonotype showed up many times. CDR3 amino acids: CASDVAGGGNEQFF. The CDR3 region has the DNA TGTGCCAGCGACGTAGCGGGAGGGGGTAATGAGCAGTTCTTC. V is TRBV28 and J is TRBJ2-1, with TRBD2 matching 11 bases. J lost 7 bases, V lost 8 bases, and 7 bases had no gene match. The CDR3 spans 14 residues. Germline assignment: CDR1 MDHEN and CDR2 SYDVKM.

This clonotype was seen a few times. The rearrangement joins TRBV4-1 to TRBJ2-5; tentative D call: TRBD1 (5 bases). The CDR3 is 14 amino acids. Germline loops: CDR1 MGHRA, CDR2 YSYEKL. The V and J ends lost 0 bases and 5 bases respectively, with 10 bases between them. As DNA, the CDR3 is TGCGCCAGCAGCCAAGAACCAGGGATGGAGACCCAGTACTTC. It encodes CASSQEPGMETQYF.

This clonotype was observed a few times. The chain employs TRBV28 and TRBJ2-5; the D is unclear. The CDR3 totals 12 residues. The germline V gene has CDR1 MDHEN and CDR2 SYDVKM. V was shortened by 6 bases and J by 5 bases, with 10 bases between the two germline ends. The CDR3 protein is CASSVRLETQYF. The CDR3 DNA is TGTGCCAGCAGCGTTCGACTGGAGACCCAGTACTTC. The variable domain in full, completed from reference TRBV28 and TRBJ2-5, reads DVKVTQSSRYLVKRTGEKVFLECVQDMDHENMFWYRQDPGLGLRLIYFSYDVKMKEKGDIPEGYSVSREKKERFSLILESASTNQTSMYLCASSVRLETQYFGPGTRLLVL.